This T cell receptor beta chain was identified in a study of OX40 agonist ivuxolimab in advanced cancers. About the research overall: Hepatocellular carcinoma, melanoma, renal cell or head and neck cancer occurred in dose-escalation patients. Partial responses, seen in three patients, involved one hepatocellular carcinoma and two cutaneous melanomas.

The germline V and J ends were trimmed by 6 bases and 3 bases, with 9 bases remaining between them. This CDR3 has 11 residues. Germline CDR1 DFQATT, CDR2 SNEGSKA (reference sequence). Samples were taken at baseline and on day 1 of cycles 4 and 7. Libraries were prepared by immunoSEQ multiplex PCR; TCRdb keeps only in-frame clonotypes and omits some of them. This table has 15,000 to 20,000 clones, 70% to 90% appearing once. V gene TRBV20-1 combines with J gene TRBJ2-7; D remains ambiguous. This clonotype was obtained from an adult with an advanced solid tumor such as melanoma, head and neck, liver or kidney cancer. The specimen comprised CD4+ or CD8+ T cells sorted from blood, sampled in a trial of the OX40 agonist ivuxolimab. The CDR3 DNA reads TGCAGTGCACAACAGTACTACGAGCAGTACTTC. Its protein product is CSAQQYYEQYF.